Presented here are 6 T cell receptor beta chains from one specimen sequenced in a study of blood T cell repertoires in COVID-19. The table came from immunoSEQ multiplex PCR; TCRdb's copy has only in-frame clones and leaves some out. The sample lists around 220,000 clones; roughly 87% were seen once. Sequencing input: PBMCs or T cells enriched from blood (not recorded which). The source of these receptors is a woman younger than 45 with acute COVID-19.

The rearrangement uses TRBV9 and TRBJ2-7; no clear D gene. From germline, CDR1 is SGDLS and CDR2 YYNGEE. The CDR3 is 14 residues long. The germline V and J ends were trimmed by 4 bases and 0 bases, with 11 bases remaining between them. DNA for the CDR3: TGTGCCAGCAGCCCCTCGTTGAGCTCCTACGAGCAGTACTTC. Protein: CASSPSLSSYEQYF.

The gene calls are TRBV28 and TRBJ2-1; 11 bases are a match to TRBD2. The CDR3 contains 14 residues. In germline, CDR1 is MDHEN, CDR2 SYDVKM. The junction had 7 bases not matched to a gene; V was cut back by 1 base and J by 14 bases. CDR3 sequence: CASSLSIAGGMEFF. CDR3 in DNA: TGTGCCAGCAGTTTATCCATAGCGGGAGGGATGGAGTTCTTC.

CDR3 protein: CASSELIAAATEQYF. The CDR3 bases are TGTGCCAGCAGTGAATTGATAGCGGCTGCTACGGAGCAGTACTTC. The chain carries TRBV2 and TRBJ2-7; D might be TRBD2 (6 bases). The germline V gene has CDR1 SNHLY and CDR2 FYNNEI. The V gene lost 2 bases and the J gene lost 7 bases, with 18 bases spanning the gap. This CDR3 has 15 amino acids.

The rearrangement uses TRBV18 and TRBJ2-5; a weak D match, TRBD2 (5 bases). CDR1 is KGHSH, CDR2 LQKENI, per germline. The CDR3 sequence is 14 residues long. V was pared by 0 bases and J by 5 bases, with 10 bases between. CDR3 sequence reads: CASSPPAPGETQYF. The CDR3 DNA reads as TGTGCCAGCTCACCACCGGCACCGGGGGAGACCCAGTACTTC.

This chain joins TRBV5-6 and TRBJ2-7, with a weak D call TRBD2 (5 bases). V was trimmed by 3 bases and J by 4 bases, leaving 14 bases between them. Germline loops: CDR1 SGHDT, CDR2 YYEEEE. CDR3 size: 14 residues. The chain's CDR3 is CASSSALDWYEQYF. CDR3 bases: TGTGCCAGCAGCTCAGCACTAGATTGGTACGAGCAGTACTTC.

The chain joins TRBV2 to TRBJ1-1; 7 nucleotides match TRBD1. Germline V lookup: CDR1 SNHLY, CDR2 FYNNEI. The CDR3 totals 15 residues. With 6 bases clipped from V and 2 bases from J, the junction kept 9 bases outside the gene matches. CDR3 coding DNA: TGTGCCAGCAGAGGTCTGGGACAGCTTAACACTGAAGCTTTCTTT. Its protein is CASRGLGQLNTEAFF.